This T cell receptor (beta chain) was sequenced during a study of blood T cell repertoires in COVID-19. In the original analysis: Scientists estimated how many nucleated cells there were by amplifying reference gene primers. The assay was immunoSEQ multiplex PCR, and TCRdb's table has in-frame clones only and misses some. V and J calls and clone size come straight from that table; D and trimming were deduced from the DNA. The sample holds hundreds of thousands of clones, 75% to 90% seen once. The trim removed 5 bases at V and 3 bases at J, leaving 4 bases unmatched. CDR1 is SGHTA and CDR2 is FQGNSA in the germline V gene. The length of the CDR3 is 15 residues.

This chain links TRBV7-2 with TRBJ2-1; 10 bases match TRBD1. This TCR was sampled from a man aged 60-69 years who had recovered from COVID-19. Sequencing was performed on peripheral blood. Here the CDR3 reads CASSLDRGLYNEQFF. CDR3 DNA: TGTGCCAGCAGCCTTGACAGGGGGCTCTACAATGAGCAGTTCTTC.